These 32 T cell receptor beta chains were sequenced from one sample in a study of cytomegalovirus exposure and HLA in healthy donors. The PCR was carried out with 60 Vbeta primers and 13 Jbeta primers. Sequencing used immunoSEQ multiplex PCR; TCRdb keeps in-frame clones, though not all of them. Among fewer than 250,000 clones listed, roughly 80% were seen once. Sequencing was carried out using PBMCs. The receptors were sampled from a man aged 25 to 45 in good health and CMV-seronegative.

This clone was seen once. The V call is TRBV5-1, the J call TRBJ1-3; D might be TRBD1 (5 bases). The CDR3 covers 16 residues. Deletions cut 1 base from V and 1 base from J, with 12 bases between. Germline V gene sequence: CDR1 SGHRS, CDR2 YFSETQ. DNA for the CDR3: TGCGCCAGCAGCTTGCAGGCTGCAGGGTCTGGAAACACCATATATTTT. It translates to CASSLQAAGSGNTIYF. Supplemented by reference TRBV5-1 and TRBJ1-3, the full variable domain reads KAGVTQTPRYLIKTRGQQVTLSCSPISGHRSVSWYQQTPGQGLQFLFEYFSETQRNKGNFPGRFSGRQFSNSRSEMNVSTLELGDSALYLCASSLQAAGSGNTIYFGEGSWLTVV.

This chain uses TRBV6-6 with TRBJ2-1; 8 bases are shared with TRBD1. CDR1 and CDR2 (germline): MNHNY, SVGAGI (reference sequence). The CDR3 contains 13 residues. V trimming: 6 bases; J trimming: 9 bases; junction bases outside the gene matches: 7. The CDR3 loop is CASSGTGLSEQFF. CDR3 nucleotides: TGTGCCAGCAGCGGGACAGGTTTGAGTGAGCAGTTCTTC.

The chain has TRBV7-9 and TRBJ1-4; TRBD1 agrees at 10 bases. This CDR3 spans 17 amino acids. V shed 5 bases, J shed 6 bases, and the junction held 12 bases outside the gene matches. Germline V gene data show CDR1 as SEHNR and CDR2 as FQNEAQ (reference sequence). The CDR3: CASSPRQGAPYDEKLFF. As DNA, the CDR3 is TGTGCCAGCAGCCCAAGACAGGGGGCGCCGTATGATGAAAAACTGTTTTTT.

This chain joins TRBV5-6 and TRBJ2-5; D possibly corresponds to TRBD1 (6 bases). The J call may not be correct, given that the DNA end is closer to TRBJ2-7. From germline, CDR1 is SGHDT and CDR2 YYEEEE. The CDR3 length is 14 residues. This chain's CDR3 is CASSNRDTYYEQYF. The DNA for the CDR3 is TGTGCCAGCAGCAACCGGGACACATACTACGAGCAGTACTTC.

The chain recombines TRBV5-4 with TRBJ2-2; possibly TRBD2 for D (6 bases). Germline CDR1 SGHNT, CDR2 YYREEE (reference sequence). CDR3 length: 15 amino acids. V lost 3 bases and J 4 bases, leaving 13 bases between the germline ends. The CDR3 loop reads CASSSGTSITGELFF. CDR3 sequence (DNA): TGTGCCAGCAGCTCCGGGACTTCTATCACCGGGGAGCTGTTTTTT.

The chain couples TRBV18 to TRBJ1-2; D call uncertain. The germline gives CDR1 KGHSH, CDR2 LQKENI. Trimming shortened V by 2 bases and J by 6 bases, and 13 bases separated the two germline ends. The CDR3 covers 14 residues. CDR3 sequence (DNA): TGTGCCAGCTCACCATCCCACAGTGCGAATGGCTACACCTTC. Amino acid sequence: CASSPSHSANGYTF. The variable domain in full, completed from reference TRBV18 and TRBJ1-2, reads NAGVMQNPRHLVRRRGQEARLRCSPMKGHSHVYWYRQLPEEGLKFMVYLQKENIIDESGMPKERFSAEFPKEGPSILRIQQVVRGDSAAYFCASSPSHSANGYTFGSGTRLTVV.

The chain has TRBV6-1 and TRBJ2-5, with TRBD1 identical over 7 bases. The V segment lost 6 bases and the J segment 4 bases; nucleotides outside the gene matches: 5. In germline, CDR1 is MNHNS, CDR2 SASEGT. CDR3 length equals 13 residues. In DNA form, the CDR3 reads TGTGCCAGCAGGGCAGGGGGTAGAGAGACCCAGTACTTC. This translates into CASRAGGRETQYF.

Regarding this clone: This CDR3 fails to terminate in the conserved phenylalanine or tryptophan, so it likely reflects a read error. The chain employs TRBV5-6 and TRBJ1-2; TRBD1 agrees at 11 bases. CDR1 SGHDT and CDR2 YYEEEE come from the germline V gene. The CDR3 sequence is 15 residues long. CDR3 DNA: TGTGCCAGCAGCCGCGGACAGGGGGCCAACTATGACTACACCCTC. Translated, it gives CASSRGQGANYDYTL.

This chain connects TRBV7-9 to TRBJ2-2; D uncertain. Germline CDR1 is SEHNR and CDR2 is FQNEAQ (reference sequence). The CDR3 runs 14 residues. The V gene lost 4 bases and the J gene lost 6 bases, with 12 bases spanning the gap. CDR3 region: CASSSARVSGELFF. For the CDR3, the DNA is TGTGCCAGCAGCTCCGCCCGGGTTTCCGGGGAGCTGTTTTTT. The whole variable domain, filled in from reference TRBV7-9 and TRBJ2-2, reads DTGVSQNPRHKITKRGQNVTFRCDPISEHNRLYWYRQTLGQGPEFLTYFQNEAQLEKSRLLSDRFSAERPKGSFSTLEIQRTEQGDSAMYLCASSSARVSGELFFGEGSRLTVL.

This clone was counted once. The V gene is TRBV6-1, the J gene TRBJ2-5; D is possibly TRBD1 (6 bases). Germline CDR1 reads MNHNS; CDR2 reads SASEGT. The CDR3 is made up of 13 amino acids. The ends were cut back, 7 bases at V and 12 bases at J, with 21 bases in the middle. CDR3 bases: TGTGCCAGCAAGGGGGAACTTGAGTGGGTGGAGTACTTC. It yields the protein CASKGELEWVEYF.

The rearrangement uses TRBV19 and TRBJ1-5, with TRBD1 identical over 7 bases. V shed 2 bases and J 9 bases; nucleotides not matched to a gene: 13. Germline V gives CDR1 LNHDA, CDR2 SQIVND (reference sequence). This CDR3 contains 16 residues. In DNA, the CDR3 is TGTGCCAGTAGTATAAGACAGGGAATCCCTCAGCGGCCCCAGCATTTT. This encodes CASSIRQGIPQRPQHF.

This sequence joins TRBV19 and TRBJ1-2, with no clear D. The CDR3 is 14 residues long. Germline V lookup: CDR1 LNHDA, CDR2 SQIVND (reference sequence). V lost 3 bases and J lost 5, with 13 bases in between. CDR3 sequence: CASSIVSAQYGYTF. The CDR3 DNA follows: TGTGCCAGTAGTATCGTCAGTGCTCAATATGGCTACACCTTC.

The chain links TRBV18 to TRBJ2-3; a weak D match, TRBD2 (6 bases). V lost 0 bases and J lost 3, with 13 bases in between. Looked up from germline, CDR1 is KGHSH and CDR2 is LQKENI. The CDR3 covers 16 residues. The DNA for the CDR3 is TGTGCCAGCTCACCACCCGAAGCGGGTTCAACAGATACGCAGTATTTT. It encodes CASSPPEAGSTDTQYF.

The CDR3 spells CASSIAGPVSHEQYF. The DNA for the CDR3 is TGTGCCAGTAGTATTGCAGGCCCTGTTTCCCACGAGCAGTACTTC. J is TRBJ2-7 and V is TRBV19; no firm D call. This CDR3 comprises 15 residues. Per the germline V gene, CDR1 is LNHDA and CDR2 is SQIVND (reference sequence). Deletions cut 3 bases from V and 5 bases from J, with 17 bases between.

V usage is TRBV6-1 and J usage is TRBJ1-2; a possible D gene is TRBD1 (5 bases). Germline V lookup: CDR1 MNHNS, CDR2 SASEGT. CDR3 length: 10 amino acids. V lost 11 bases and J 6 bases, leaving 10 bases between the germline ends. DNA for the CDR3: TGTGCCGGGCGGGGGAATGGCTACACCTTC. Its protein is CAGRGNGYTF.

The chain recombines TRBV5-1 with TRBJ1-2; 7 positions match TRBD1. V lost 6 bases, J lost 3 bases, and 11 bases stayed unmatched. Germline V CDR1 and CDR2: SGHRS, YFSETQ. This CDR3 spans 15 amino acids. The CDR3 reads CASKVTGQGYYGYTF. The CDR3 DNA is TGCGCCAGCAAGGTGACAGGGCAAGGTTACTATGGCTACACCTTC.

Turning to this clone: Sequence at one end of the junction differs from germline and may be a read error. V usage is TRBV9 and J usage is TRBJ2-6; 8 nucleotides match TRBD1. The CDR3 loop spans 18 amino acids. Germline assignment: CDR1 SGDLS and CDR2 YYNGEE. The CDR3 spells CASSVGDRKLSGASVLTF. In nucleotides, the CDR3 is TGTGCCAGCAGCGTAGGGGACAGGAAGCTCTCTGGGGCCAGCGTCCTGACTTTC.

The chain carries TRBV9 and TRBJ2-5, with TRBD2 matching over 7 bases. The CDR3 spans 16 residues. Trimming took 0 bases from V and 2 from J; bases not matched to a gene: 7. The germline V gene has CDR1 SGDLS and CDR2 YYNGEE. The CDR3 region is CASSVGSGMQQETQYF. The CDR3 DNA reads as TGTGCCAGCAGCGTAGGCAGCGGGATGCAACAAGAGACCCAGTACTTC. The full variable domain, in which reference TRBV9 and TRBJ2-5 provide the parts outside the CDR3, is DSGVTQTPKHLITATGQRVTLRCSPRSGDLSVYWYQQSLDQGLQFLIQYYNGEERAKGNILERFSAQQFPDLHSELNLSSLELGDSALYFCASSVGSGMQQETQYFGPGTRLLVL.

The gene calls are TRBV18 and TRBJ2-3; the match to TRBD1 covers 11 bases. Unmatched junction bases numbered 8, after V lost 2 bases and J lost 4 bases. CDR1 is KGHSH, CDR2 LQKENI, per germline. CDR3 length: 17 amino acids. The CDR3 DNA reads TGTGCCAGCTCACCAGGGGACAGGGGGGCACTACCAGATACGCAGTATTTT. The encoded protein is CASSPGDRGALPDTQYF.

The chain is built from TRBV27 and TRBJ2-7; D possibly corresponds to TRBD1 (5 bases). The CDR3 totals 14 residues. The ends were cut back, 0 bases at V and 2 bases at J, with 8 bases in the middle. Germline V gene sequence: CDR1 MNHEY, CDR2 SMNVEV (reference sequence). The CDR3 sequence is CASSLSAGTYEQYF. In DNA, the CDR3 is TGTGCCAGCAGTTTATCGGCAGGGACCTACGAGCAGTACTTC.

The J gene is TRBJ2-5, the V gene TRBV28, with D maybe TRBD2 (6 bases). Trimming shortened V by 2 bases and J by 5 bases, and 9 bases separated the two germline ends. The CDR3 is 13 residues long. The germline V gene has CDR1 MDHEN and CDR2 SYDVKM. The CDR3 sequence is CASSLGSGETQYF. CDR3 nucleotides: TGTGCCAGCAGTTTAGGTAGCGGTGAGACCCAGTACTTC.

The genes are TRBV7-2 and TRBJ1-2, with D perhaps matching TRBD1 (5 bases). The CDR3 is 16 residues long. Per the germline V gene, CDR1 is SGHTA and CDR2 is FQGNSA. V gave up 1 base and J gave up 0 bases, with 12 bases separating them. In nucleotides, the CDR3 is TGTGCCAGCAGCTTAGTCTCAGGGAAACCTAACTATGGCTACACCTTC. Its protein product is CASSLVSGKPNYGYTF. Variable domain in full (rest from reference TRBV7-2 and TRBJ1-2): GAGVSQSPSNKVTEKGKDVELRCDPISGHTALYWYRQSLGQGLEFLIYFQGNSAPDKSGLPSDRFSAERTGGSVSTLTIQRTQQEDSAVYLCASSLVSGKPNYGYTFGSGTRLTVV.

V usage is TRBV5-4 and J usage is TRBJ2-7; 7 bases line up with TRBD2. The CDR3 loop spans 17 amino acids. V trimming: 4 bases; J trimming: 0 bases; junction bases outside the gene matches: 13. Germline V gene lookup returns CDR1 SGHNT and CDR2 YYREEE (reference sequence). In DNA, the CDR3 is TGTGCCAGCAGCCCTCCCGGAAGGGAGGGGAGCTCCTACGAGCAGTACTTC. The encoded protein is CASSPPGREGSSYEQYF.

The chain combines TRBV7-8 with TRBJ2-1; maybe TRBD2 (6 bases). This CDR3 spans 19 amino acids. The germline V and J ends were trimmed by 3 bases and 8 bases, with 29 bases remaining between them. Per the germline V gene, CDR1 is SGHVS and CDR2 is FQNEAQ. CDR3 sequence (DNA): TGTGCCAGCAGCTTCAGTGGCGGATTGGGAGGAGGTTTTGGTGATGAGCAGTTCTTC. Its translation is CASSFSGGLGGGFGDEQFF.

This chain joins TRBV6-1 and TRBJ1-2; D ambiguous. Germline V CDR1 and CDR2: MNHNS, SASEGT. V was cut by 6 bases and J by 12 bases, with 17 bases left in between. The CDR3 loop spans 12 amino acids. The CDR3 DNA reads as TGTGCCAGCAGCGGAGGCTACAATGAGAACACCTTC. Its protein is CASSGGYNENTF.

The chain employs TRBV5-1 and TRBJ1-4; possible D gene TRBD1, 6 bases. Trimming took off 0 bases at V and 8 bases at J, with 11 bases between the two ends. The CDR3 is 14 residues long. Germline V gene lookup returns CDR1 SGHRS and CDR2 YFSETQ. For the CDR3, the DNA is TGCGCCAGCAGCTTGGTCCAGGGGCAGGAAAAACTGTTTTTT. The encoded protein is CASSLVQGQEKLFF.

The rearrangement joins TRBV19 to TRBJ2-7; 11 bases align to TRBD2. In germline, CDR1 is LNHDA, CDR2 SQIVND (reference sequence). V lost 3 bases, J lost 6 bases, and 4 bases stayed unmatched. This CDR3 region has 14 residues. The chain's CDR3 is CASSMVLAGGEQYF. The DNA of the CDR3 is TGTGCCAGTAGTATGGTGCTAGCGGGGGGCGAGCAGTACTTC.

The chain uses TRBV4-3 and TRBJ2-1; TRBD2 aligns across 8 bases. Trimming took 0 bases from V and 8 from J; bases not matched to a gene: 6. Germline V gives CDR1 LGHNA, CDR2 YSLEER. This CDR3 is 15 amino acids long. The CDR3 sequence: CASSQDGPGGDEQFF. CDR3 DNA: TGCGCCAGCAGCCAAGACGGACCCGGGGGGGATGAGCAGTTCTTC.

The chain recombines TRBV11-2 with TRBJ2-2; D not resolved. Germline V gives CDR1 SGHAT, CDR2 FQNNGV. V lost 8 bases and J lost 7, with 8 bases in between. The CDR3 spans 11 residues. The CDR3 nucleotides read TGTGCCAGCGGCCCTGGCGGGGAGCTGTTTTTT. Its translation: CASGPGGELFF.

The chain employs TRBV18 and TRBJ1-2; 7 bases map to TRBD1. CDR1 is KGHSH and CDR2 is LQKENI in the germline V gene. The CDR3 loop spans 14 amino acids. The junction had 3 bases not matched to a gene; V was cut back by 3 bases and J by 2 bases. This CDR3 is CASSPGQTNYGYTF. The CDR3 coding sequence is TGTGCCAGCTCACCGGGACAGACCAACTATGGCTACACCTTC. The variable domain in full, with the rest retrieved from reference TRBV18 and TRBJ1-2, is NAGVMQNPRHLVRRRGQEARLRCSPMKGHSHVYWYRQLPEEGLKFMVYLQKENIIDESGMPKERFSAEFPKEGPSILRIQQVVRGDSAAYFCASSPGQTNYGYTFGSGTRLTVV.

The CDR3 nucleotides are TGTGCCAGCAGTTTTCGGCGGGGGTCTCCCTACGAGCAGTACTTC. This gives the protein CASSFRRGSPYEQYF. The chain uses TRBV28 and TRBJ2-7; 7 bases map to TRBD2. The ends lost 3 bases at V and 2 bases at J; junction bases unmatched: 7. This CDR3 has 15 amino acids. Per germline, CDR1 MDHEN and CDR2 SYDVKM.

The J gene is TRBJ2-3, the V gene TRBV5-4; D might be TRBD2 (5 bases). This CDR3 is 16 amino acids long. Trimming cost V 1 base and J 8 bases, with 20 bases left between them. Germline V gene sequence: CDR1 SGHNT, CDR2 YYREEE (reference sequence). CDR3 amino acids: CASSLSTEGLEGTQYF. DNA of the CDR3: TGTGCCAGCAGCTTGTCCACTGAGGGTTTAGAAGGTACGCAGTATTTT.